This T cell receptor beta chain was found in a study of OX40 agonist ivuxolimab in advanced cancers. Some clones are missing from TCRdb's copy, which holds only in-frame ones; the method was immunoSEQ multiplex PCR. The sample consists of around 67,000 clones, about 83% of them appearing once. The V end lost 0 bases, the J end lost 8 bases, and 4 bases lay between the germline ends. The CDR3 has 11 amino acids. Germline V gives CDR1 WSHSY, CDR2 SAAADI. This clone was seen a handful of times. This TCR was recovered from an adult with an advanced solid tumor such as melanoma, head and neck, liver or kidney cancer. The rearrangement links TRBV10-2 to TRBJ1-1; no clear D. The sample consisted of CD4+ or CD8+ T cells sorted from blood, taken in a trial of the OX40 agonist ivuxolimab. CDR3 protein: CASSESGEAFF. CDR3 DNA: TGCGCCAGCAGTGAGTCTGGGGAAGCTTTCTTT.